A single sample is the source of the 10 T cell receptor beta chains below, sequenced in a study of OX40 agonist ivuxolimab in advanced cancers. This table comes from immunoSEQ multiplex PCR, and its TCRdb copy is limited to in-frame clones, with some not included. The sample records about 58,000 clones, 91% being singletons. The specimen comprised CD4+ or CD8+ T cells sorted from blood, sampled in a trial of the OX40 agonist ivuxolimab. The receptors come from an adult with an advanced solid tumor such as melanoma, head and neck, liver or kidney cancer.

The chain couples TRBV6-1 to TRBJ2-5; a possible D gene is TRBD2 (7 bases). Trimming took 5 bases from V and 4 from J, leaving 17 bases between them. Per the germline V gene, CDR1 is MNHNS and CDR2 is SASEGT. This CDR3 contains 15 residues. CDR3 sequence reads: CASSPQAGAGETQYF. CDR3 DNA sequence: TGTGCCAGCAGTCCCCAGGCGGGGGCGGGAGAGACCCAGTACTTC.

The chain carries TRBV5-5 and TRBJ2-1, with a tentative D call TRBD1 (5 bases). The CDR3 contains 14 residues. Per germline, CDR1 SGHKS and CDR2 YYEKEE (reference sequence). V was cut by 4 bases and J by 7 bases, with 15 bases left in between. CDR3 nucleotides: TGTGCCAGCAGCCCGGGCAGGGCCGGGAATGAGCAGTTCTTC. It yields the protein CASSPGRAGNEQFF.

The rearrangement joins TRBV7-9 to TRBJ2-1; TRBD2 is a possible D gene (6 bases). The CDR3 totals 14 residues. CDR1 and CDR2 (germline): SEHNR, FQNEAQ (reference sequence). With 5 bases removed from V and 7 bases from J, the gap between germline ends came to 15 bases. CDR3 loop: CASSTTRRGNEQFF. The CDR3 DNA reads TGTGCCAGCAGCACCACCCGGCGGGGTAATGAGCAGTTCTTC.

The chain recombines TRBV9 with TRBJ1-2; a weak D match, TRBD1 (5 bases). Deletions cut 3 bases from V and 2 bases from J, with 8 bases between. This CDR3 contains 13 residues. Germline V gene sequence: CDR1 SGDLS, CDR2 YYNGEE. For the CDR3, the DNA is TGTGCCAGCAGCGCGGGACGGAACTATGGCTACACCTTC. Protein: CASSAGRNYGYTF.

This clone was counted a few times. The rearrangement links TRBV28 to TRBJ2-7; 8 bases are shared with TRBD1. The V gene's germline CDR1 is MDHEN and CDR2 SYDVKM. J was trimmed by 8 bases and V by 3 bases; bases with no gene match: 9. The CDR3 runs to 14 residues. The CDR3 loop is CASSFGTGRYKQYF. As DNA, the CDR3 is TGTGCCAGCAGTTTCGGGACAGGTCGCTATAAGCAGTACTTC.

The rearrangement joins TRBV7-9 to TRBJ2-7; D is undetermined. Germline CDR1 and CDR2: SEHNR and FQNEAQ (reference sequence). V gave up 5 bases and J gave up 7 bases, with 9 bases separating them. The CDR3 is made up of 11 amino acids. The CDR3 bases are TGTGCCAGCAGCCTTATCGGGGAGCAGTACTTC. Residues: CASSLIGEQYF.

The V gene is TRBV9, the J gene TRBJ1-1, with 8 bases matching TRBD1. The germline V gene has CDR1 SGDLS and CDR2 YYNGEE. The CDR3 length is 15 residues. With 3 bases clipped from V and 3 bases from J, the junction kept 7 bases outside the gene matches. CDR3: CASSDPGGVDTEAFF. In DNA form, the CDR3 reads TGTGCCAGCAGCGACCCAGGGGGCGTGGACACTGAAGCTTTCTTT.

This clone was counted a single time. The CDR3 DNA reads as TGTGCCTGGAGTGATCTGGACATCAACACTGAAGCTTTCTTT. It codes for CAWSDLDINTEAFF. The V call is TRBV30, the J call TRBJ1-1, with D possibly matching TRBD1 (5 bases). In germline, CDR1 is GTSNPN, CDR2 SVGIG (reference sequence). The CDR3 loop spans 14 amino acids. Trimming cost V 1 base and J 2 bases, with 11 bases left between them.

The rearrangement joins TRBV27 to TRBJ2-7; TRBD1 matches at 12 bases. Trimming cost V 0 bases and J 5 bases; bases outside gene matches: 2. Per the germline V gene, CDR1 is MNHEY and CDR2 is SMNVEV (reference sequence). The CDR3 covers 15 residues. Here the CDR3 reads CASSLSGQGANEQYF. CDR3 coding DNA: TGTGCCAGCAGTTTATCGGGACAGGGGGCCAACGAGCAGTACTTC.

J is TRBJ2-5 and V is TRBV7-9, with TRBD2 matching over 8 bases. CDR3 length equals 13 residues. From germline, CDR1 is SEHNR and CDR2 FQNEAQ (reference sequence). With V trimmed by 5 bases and J by 4 bases, 3 bases remained unmatched. This CDR3 reads CASSTREAETQYF. CDR3 sequence (DNA): TGTGCCAGCAGCACGCGGGAGGCAGAGACCCAGTACTTC.